These 10 T cell receptor beta chains share one sample of origin, sequenced in a study of cytomegalovirus exposure and HLA in healthy donors. The PCR made use of 60 Vbeta and 13 Jbeta primers. Sequencing used immunoSEQ multiplex PCR; TCRdb keeps in-frame clones, though not all of them. The sample yields about 130,000 clones, approximately 83% seen once. Sequenced sample: PBMCs. All receptors derive from a girl between 2 and 10 years old in good health and CMV-seronegative.

This clone has only a few counts. The chain links TRBV25-1 to TRBJ2-1; 9 bases are a match to TRBD1. V shed 2 bases and J 1 base; nucleotides not matched to a gene: 0. The CDR3 is 15 residues long. Germline V gene sequence: CDR1 MGHDK, CDR2 SYGVNS. CDR3 bases: TGTGCCAGCAGTGAAGGGACAGGGTCCTACAATGAGCAGTTCTTC. Its translation is CASSEGTGSYNEQFF.

V and J are TRBV7-9 and TRBJ1-1; tentatively, D is TRBD1 (5 bases). This CDR3 has 15 amino acids. CDR1 and CDR2 from the germline V gene are SEHNR and FQNEAQ (reference sequence). V was shortened by 4 bases and J by 0 bases, with 12 bases between the two germline ends. Written as DNA, the CDR3 is TGTGCCAGCAGCTCCTCACAGGCTATGAACACTGAAGCTTTCTTT. As protein: CASSSSQAMNTEAFF.

The sample holds one count of this clone. The J gene is TRBJ1-1, the V gene TRBV9; D perhaps matches TRBD1 (6 bases). Germline V gene lookup returns CDR1 SGDLS and CDR2 YYNGEE. The V and J ends lost 0 bases and 7 bases respectively, with 13 bases between them. This CDR3 has 14 amino acids. CDR3 amino acids: CASSVGGGIGEAFF. As DNA, the CDR3 is TGTGCCAGCAGCGTAGGAGGGGGTATTGGTGAAGCTTTCTTT.

The chain couples TRBV18 to TRBJ1-4; D unclear. Between the trimmed V and J ends, which lost 2 bases and 4 bases, there was a span of 5 bases. Germline V lookup: CDR1 KGHSH, CDR2 LQKENI. The CDR3 loop spans 13 amino acids. The CDR3 spells CASSPVSNEKLFF. The CDR3 DNA reads as TGTGCCAGCTCACCAGTTAGTAATGAAAAACTGTTTTTT.

The chain combines TRBV4-2 with TRBJ2-7, with 12 bases that match TRBD2. The trim removed 0 bases at V and 2 bases at J, leaving 5 bases unmatched. Germline V gene data show CDR1 as LGHNA and CDR2 as YNFKEQ. The CDR3 has 17 residues. The CDR3 DNA sequence: TGTGCCAGCAGCCAAGAACTAGCGGGGGGCGCTGCCTACGAGCAGTACTTC. Translating gives CASSQELAGGAAYEQYF.

This clone was observed once. This chain joins TRBV27 and TRBJ2-1, with a possible D match to TRBD2 (6 bases). V dropped 4 bases and J dropped 5 bases, with 9 bases sitting between them. The CDR3 is made up of 13 amino acids. The germline CDR1 and CDR2 sequences are MNHEY and SMNVEV (reference sequence). CDR3 bases: TGTGCCAGCAGTTCCTGGGGGGACAATGAGCAGTTCTTC. Its protein is CASSSWGDNEQFF.

The J gene is TRBJ2-3, the V gene TRBV7-2, with D perhaps TRBD1 (5 bases). This CDR3 comprises 14 residues. V was pared by 1 base and J by 6 bases, with 11 bases between. Germline lookup yields CDR1 SGHTA and CDR2 FQGNSA. CDR3: CASSLVQGTDTQYF. The CDR3 DNA reads TGTGCCAGCAGCTTAGTGCAGGGTACGGATACGCAGTATTTT. Variable domain in full (rest from reference TRBV7-2 and TRBJ2-3): GAGVSQSPSNKVTEKGKDVELRCDPISGHTALYWYRQSLGQGLEFLIYFQGNSAPDKSGLPSDRFSAERTGGSVSTLTIQRTQQEDSAVYLCASSLVQGTDTQYFGPGTRLTVL.

V gene TRBV5-1 combines with J gene TRBJ2-7; 7 bases match TRBD1. The CDR3 has 15 residues. Germline values: CDR1 SGHRS, CDR2 YFSETQ. After removal of 3 bases from V and 0 bases from J, the junction contained 6 bases not matched to a gene. The CDR3 sequence is CASSYRGPFSYEQYF. The CDR3 bases are TGCGCCAGCAGCTACAGGGGTCCTTTCTCCTACGAGCAGTACTTC.

There are a few counts of this clone. This rearrangement joins TRBV27 to TRBJ1-1, with 8 bases that match TRBD1. Trimming took 7 bases from V and 2 from J; bases not matched to a gene: 6. Germline CDR1 is MNHEY and CDR2 is SMNVEV (reference sequence). There are 14 residues in the CDR3. The chain's CDR3 is CASNPTGVNTEAFF. The CDR3 nucleotides read TGTGCCAGCAACCCGACAGGGGTAAACACTGAAGCTTTCTTT.

The genes are TRBV30 and TRBJ1-2; 7 bases are a match to TRBD1. Trimming removed 8 bases from V and 2 bases from J; junction bases left unmatched: 2. The CDR3 has 11 residues. Germline V CDR1 and CDR2: GTSNPN, SVGIG (reference sequence). CDR3 loop: CAGTVNYGYTF. The CDR3 region has the DNA TGTGCCGGGACAGTAAACTATGGCTACACCTTC.